The TCR beta chain described here comes from a study of OX40 agonist ivuxolimab in advanced cancers. Study summary: The study treated patients with ivuxolimab, an agonistic anti-OX40 (CD134) antibody. Study-wide results and limits: It was also the case that some nonresponders had low normalized T-cell clonal expansion.

Points on this clone: What it binds is unknown.

Between the trimmed V and J ends, which lost 9 bases and 1 base, there was a span of 19 bases. CDR3 length: 15 residues. Germline CDR1 and CDR2: SGHRS and YFSETQ. The data were produced by immunoSEQ multiplex PCR, yet TCRdb's version contains in-frame clones alone and is incomplete. The sample has tens of thousands of clones, around 90% seen once. This clonotype originated in an adult with an advanced solid tumor such as melanoma, head and neck, liver or kidney cancer. Here the sequenced sample was CD4+ or CD8+ T cells sorted from blood, taken in a trial of the OX40 agonist ivuxolimab. The rearrangement joins TRBV5-1 to TRBJ1-1; D unclear. CDR3 protein: CATRLPGTSNTEAFF. For the CDR3, the DNA is TGCGCCACCCGTTTGCCGGGTACCTCGAACACTGAAGCTTTCTTT.